One and the same sample provided the 25 T cell receptor beta chains below, sequenced in a study of cytomegalovirus exposure and HLA in healthy donors. PCR was performed using 60 Vbeta and 13 Jbeta primers. Libraries were prepared by immunoSEQ multiplex PCR; TCRdb keeps only in-frame clonotypes and omits some of them. The table lists about 230,000 clones, around 83% of them singletons, with 0.2% to 0.25% in the top ten. The material sequenced was PBMCs. These receptors came from a girl aged 2 to 10 in good health and CMV-seronegative.

The CDR3 is CASSASDSRNTEAFF. Written as DNA, the CDR3 is TGTGCCAGCAGTGCGTCGGACAGCCGAAACACTGAAGCTTTCTTT. The rearrangement links TRBV25-1 to TRBJ1-1, with D maybe TRBD1 (6 bases). The V end was cut by 4 bases, the J end by 2 bases, with 14 bases between. This CDR3 is built from 15 residues. Germline CDR1 and CDR2: MGHDK and SYGVNS.

This chain joins TRBV15 and TRBJ2-5, with 7 bases lining up with TRBD2. The germline V gene has CDR1 LNHNV and CDR2 YYDKDF (reference sequence). The CDR3 totals 14 residues. Trimming removed 0 bases from V and 3 bases from J; junction bases left unmatched: 1. CDR3 sequence (DNA): TGTGCCACCAGCAGAGAGGGAGGGAAAGAGACCCAGTACTTC. Its translation is CATSREGGKETQYF.

The chain links TRBV6-5 to TRBJ1-3; tentatively, D is TRBD1 (6 bases). CDR3 length: 15 residues. Germline-derived CDR1 and CDR2 are MNHEY and SVGAGI. The V and J ends lost 7 bases and 0 bases respectively, with 13 bases between them. The CDR3 spells CASTSWDNSGNTIYF. Written as DNA, the CDR3 is TGTGCCAGCACCTCCTGGGACAACTCTGGAAACACCATATATTTT.

V usage is TRBV6-6 and J usage is TRBJ1-3, with 7 positions matching TRBD1. The J segment lost 2 bases and the V segment lost 4 bases, leaving 8 bases of the junction unmatched. The CDR3 is 16 residues long. CDR1 and CDR2 from the germline V gene are MNHNY and SVGAGI (reference sequence). DNA for the CDR3: TGTGCCAGCAGTTTTACTACAGGGGATCCTGGAAACACCATATATTTT. Its translation: CASSFTTGDPGNTIYF.

This clone came up once. The same CDR3 can be traced to other DNA sequences in this sample. The gene calls are TRBV5-6 and TRBJ1-2, with D possibly TRBD1 on 5 matching bases. The CDR3 covers 13 residues. The V gene lost 0 bases and the J gene lost 5 bases, with 8 bases spanning the gap. Germline CDR1 SGHDT, CDR2 YYEEEE. For the CDR3, the DNA is TGTGCCAGCAGCTTGGCGGGGGGTTATGGCTACACCTTC. This sequence encodes CASSLAGGYGYTF.

This chain connects TRBV7-8 to TRBJ2-1; TRBD2 agrees at 13 bases. The CDR3 has 20 residues. The trim removed 1 base at V and 5 bases at J, leaving 14 bases unmatched. Germline assignment: CDR1 SGHVS and CDR2 FQNEAQ. The CDR3 DNA follows: TGTGCCAGCAGCTTAGGGACTAGCGGGAGCATAGTGGTGGAAAACAATGAGCAGTTCTTC. It is translated as CASSLGTSGSIVVENNEQFF.

A few counts support this clone. The CDR3 DNA reads as TGTGCCAGCAGTGAACTCCCGGGTAGCAATCAGCCCCAGCATTTT. Its translation: CASSELPGSNQPQHF. This chain uses TRBV6-1 with TRBJ1-5; D not resolved. The CDR3 is 15 amino acids. In germline, CDR1 is MNHNS, CDR2 SASEGT. V lost 2 bases to trimming and J lost 0 bases, with 8 bases between them.

J is TRBJ1-6 and V is TRBV4-2; 7 positions agree with TRBD1. J lost 8 bases, V lost 10 bases, and 8 bases had no gene match. The CDR3 is made up of 13 amino acids. CDR1 is LGHNA and CDR2 is YNFKEQ in the germline V gene. The CDR3 here is CATSTGIDSPLHF. Written as DNA, the CDR3 is TGTGCCACCTCGACAGGGATTGATTCACCCCTCCACTTT.

J is TRBJ1-5 and V is TRBV10-3, with 7 bases aligning to TRBD1. Germline CDR1 reads ENHRY; CDR2 reads SYGVKD. After removal of 5 bases from V and 3 bases from J, the junction contained 4 bases not matched to a gene. The CDR3 length is 14 residues. The CDR3 reads CAISPGTANQPQHF. DNA for the CDR3: TGTGCCATCAGTCCCGGGACAGCCAATCAGCCCCAGCATTTT.

This chain uses TRBV2 with TRBJ1-2, with D tentatively TRBD1 (5 bases). Trimming left V 9 bases short and J 8 bases short, with 19 bases between. Germline V gene lookup returns CDR1 SNHLY and CDR2 FYNNEI. The CDR3 is 13 residues long. CDR3 in amino acids: CASDSSGGGGYTF. The CDR3 DNA is TGTGCCAGTGACAGCTCCGGGGGAGGAGGCTACACCTTC.

The table lists this clone with a count of one. The chain is built from TRBV6-1 and TRBJ1-1; 7 bases match TRBD1. Trimming took 3 bases from V and 0 from J; bases not matched to a gene: 1. Per the germline V gene, CDR1 is MNHNS and CDR2 is SASEGT. The CDR3 sequence is 14 residues long. CDR3 sequence: CASSDGTVNTEAFF. The CDR3 nucleotides read TGTGCCAGCAGTGATGGGACAGTGAACACTGAAGCTTTCTTT.

The chain links TRBV7-9 to TRBJ1-2; 8 bases align to TRBD1. Germline V gene data show CDR1 as SEHNR and CDR2 as FQNEAQ (reference sequence). The CDR3 loop spans 14 amino acids. After removal of 5 bases from V and 5 bases from J, the junction contained 7 bases not matched to a gene. The CDR3 spells CASSEGQEVYGYTF. In DNA form, the CDR3 reads TGTGCCAGCAGCGAGGGACAGGAAGTTTATGGCTACACCTTC.

This sequence joins TRBV13 and TRBJ2-3, with 8 bases that match TRBD2. The J segment lost 5 bases and the V segment lost 6 bases, leaving 7 bases of the junction unmatched. This CDR3 has 14 amino acids. Germline values: CDR1 PRHDT, CDR2 FYEKMQ (reference sequence). The CDR3 region has the DNA TGTGCCAGCAGTCCTACTAGCGGCGGAGATACGCAGTATTTT. Protein: CASSPTSGGDTQYF.

The rearrangement uses TRBV5-1 and TRBJ2-3; 10 nucleotides agree with TRBD1. Trimming at V came to 0 bases and at J to 6 bases, leaving 4 bases not matched to a gene. The CDR3 runs to 15 residues. From germline, CDR1 is SGHRS and CDR2 YFSETQ. The CDR3 region is CASSLEPGQGDTQYF. The CDR3, as DNA: TGCGCCAGCAGCTTGGAACCGGGACAGGGGGATACGCAGTATTTT.

J is TRBJ2-5 and V is TRBV7-7; D might be TRBD2 (5 bases). The CDR3 spans 14 residues. V was cut by 1 base and J by 5 bases, with 11 bases left in between. Germline V gene sequence: CDR1 SSHAT, CDR2 FNYEAQ (reference sequence). DNA of the CDR3: TGTGCCAGCAGCTTAGTATATTCGGGGGAGACCCAGTACTTC. It encodes CASSLVYSGETQYF.

The J gene is TRBJ2-7, the V gene TRBV4-1, with TRBD1 identical over 7 bases. J gave up 2 bases and V 5 bases, and 9 bases lay outside the gene matches. The germline V gene encodes CDR1 MGHRA and CDR2 YSYEKL. This CDR3 region has 15 residues. CDR3 loop: CASSKSRDRAYEQYF. CDR3 coding DNA: TGCGCCAGCAGCAAAAGCCGGGACAGAGCCTACGAGCAGTACTTC.

The table lists this clone with a few counts. V usage is TRBV6-6 and J usage is TRBJ1-5; D remains ambiguous. The CDR3 loop spans 13 amino acids. Between the trimmed V and J ends, which lost 7 bases and 6 bases, there was a span of 13 bases. Per the germline V gene, CDR1 is MNHNY and CDR2 is SVGAGI (reference sequence). The chain's CDR3 is CASKLSSSQPQHF. CDR3 nucleotides: TGTGCCAGCAAGTTGAGTAGTAGTCAGCCCCAGCATTTT.

V gene TRBV11-2 combines with J gene TRBJ1-2; TRBD1 might be the D (5 bases). Germline lookup yields CDR1 SGHAT and CDR2 FQNNGV. The CDR3 consists of 14 residues. V lost 0 bases to trimming and J lost 2 bases, with 7 bases between them. The CDR3 here is CASSLDNRNYGYTF. DNA for the CDR3: TGTGCCAGCAGCTTAGATAACAGGAACTATGGCTACACCTTC.

The rearrangement links TRBV30 to TRBJ2-1; 14 bases match TRBD2. This CDR3 comprises 13 residues. Trimming took 8 bases from V and 6 from J; bases not matched to a gene: 3. The germline V gene has CDR1 GTSNPN and CDR2 SVGIG (reference sequence). The CDR3: CAGTSGGTNEQFF. The DNA of the CDR3 is TGTGCCGGGACTAGCGGGGGTACCAATGAGCAGTTCTTC.

V and J are TRBV12-2 and TRBJ2-4; the tabulated D call, TRBD2, remains unverified against the DNA. TRBV12-2 is recorded as a pseudogene. The CDR3 is 19 amino acids. CDR3 bases: TGTGCAAGTCGCTTACTATTGGGGGAGGCCCCACTAGCCAAAAACATTCAGTACTTC. The encoded protein is CASRLLLGEAPLAKNIQYF.

This clone was recorded a few times. The chain has TRBV6-5 and TRBJ2-5; possible D gene TRBD1, 5 bases. The CDR3 runs 15 residues. Trimming shortened V by 6 bases and J by 5 bases, and 19 bases separated the two germline ends. Per the germline V gene, CDR1 is MNHEY and CDR2 is SVGAGI. For the CDR3, the DNA is TGTGCCAGCAGATCGCAGGGCACCCGAGTGGAGACCCAGTACTTC. Protein product: CASRSQGTRVETQYF.

This clone was seen a single time. The J gene is TRBJ1-1, the V gene TRBV14; D unresolved. The CDR3 runs to 15 residues. V lost 1 base and J 1 base, leaving 10 bases between the germline ends. Germline V lookup: CDR1 SGHDN, CDR2 FVKESK. DNA for the CDR3: TGTGCCAGCAGCCAAGGGTCTGTCGGGAACACTGAAGCTTTCTTT. Translating gives CASSQGSVGNTEAFF.

The count of this clone is one. The rearrangement uses TRBV2 and TRBJ2-2; weak D call: TRBD1 (6 bases). CDR1 is SNHLY and CDR2 is FYNNEI in the germline V gene. CDR3 length: 15 residues. V was pared by 2 bases and J by 0 bases, with 7 bases between. Written as DNA, the CDR3 is TGTGCCAGCAGTGAATACAGGGCGAACACCGGGGAGCTGTTTTTT. Translating it yields CASSEYRANTGELFF.

The V gene is TRBV18, the J gene TRBJ1-3, with TRBD1 as a possible D gene (5 bases). Trimming shortened V by 4 bases and J by 2 bases, and 6 bases separated the two germline ends. CDR3 size: 13 residues. Germline V lookup: CDR1 KGHSH, CDR2 LQKENI. The CDR3 nucleotides read TGTGCCAGCTCACAACAGGCTGGAAACACCATATATTTT. Amino acid sequence: CASSQQAGNTIYF. Variable domain in full (rest from reference TRBV18 and TRBJ1-3): NAGVMQNPRHLVRRRGQEARLRCSPMKGHSHVYWYRQLPEEGLKFMVYLQKENIIDESGMPKERFSAEFPKEGPSILRIQQVVRGDSAAYFCASSQQAGNTIYFGEGSWLTVV.

The J gene is TRBJ1-5, the V gene TRBV27; 7 positions agree with TRBD1. Germline CDR1 reads MNHEY; CDR2 reads SMNVEV (reference sequence). V lost 6 bases, J lost 4 bases, and 12 bases stayed unmatched. This CDR3 region has 16 residues. CDR3 coding DNA: TGTGCCAGCAGACCAATAGACAGGGCCCCGAATCAGCCCCAGCATTTT. Protein product: CASRPIDRAPNQPQHF.